This TCR beta chain was found in a study of T cells in Graves' hyperthyroidism and ophthalmopathy. RNA transcripts yielded amplified TCR beta CDR3 regions. The HTBI primer set was used in a first-round RT-PCR of the TCR CDR3. TCRdb used MiXCR to reprocess the multiplex PCR reads, holding one entry per CDR3 protein. The sample includes about 570,000 distinct CDR3 sequences, around 45% of them seen just once. The CDR3 is 16 residues long. Trimming cost V 2 bases and J 0 bases, with 14 bases left between them. The V gene's germline CDR1 is SGHRS and CDR2 YFSETQ. Criteria for exclusion of patients were uncontrolled infection, other autoimmune disease, pregnancy or lactation. Study findings and constraints: In validation, the model predicted ophthalmopathy. These predictions came a median approximately 6.5 months before onset. Using 13 V-J features, a model discriminated ophthalmopathy from stable hyperthyroidism.

This clonotype was seen repeatedly, ten times or more. No antigen is known for it. V usage is TRBV5-1 and J usage is TRBJ1-1; no reliable D call. This TCR derives from an adult woman with Graves' disease, either hyperthyroidism or ophthalmopathy (not recorded which). Sequenced sample: peripheral blood or thyroid tissue (not recorded which). The CDR3 coding sequence is TGCGCCAGCAGCTTCACGGGCTTCCTAATGAACACTGAAGCTTTCTTT. Protein: CASSFTGFLMNTEAFF. Supplemented by reference TRBV5-1 and TRBJ1-1, the full variable domain reads KAGVTQTPRYLIKTRGQQVTLSCSPISGHRSVSWYQQTPGQGLQFLFEYFSETQRNKGNFPGRFSGRQFSNSRSEMNVSTLELGDSALYLCASSFTGFLMNTEAFFGQGTRLTVV.